This TCR beta chain was retrieved from a study of cytomegalovirus exposure and HLA in healthy donors. Study outcomes and limitations: Presence/absence analyses assumed roughly uniform sequencing depth across donors, which may not hold. The study reported that TCR beta sequences accurately predicted HLA-A and HLA-B alleles in most subjects. A later examination showed that TCR association rates differed by HLA locus, with DRB1 most and HLA-C fewest.

Notes on this clone: Its antigen is still unknown. In the same sample, other DNA sequences code for this CDR3.

The primer mix had 60 Vbeta and 13 Jbeta primers. The data were produced by immunoSEQ multiplex PCR, yet TCRdb's version contains in-frame clones alone and is incomplete. The sample has approximately 170,000 clones, around 68% seen once. The sequence derives from a man between 40 and 49 years old in good health and CMV-seronegative. Sequenced input: PBMCs.

The CDR3 loop reads CASSIRQVNQPQHF. In DNA, the CDR3 is TGTGCCAGTAGTATCCGCCAGGTCAATCAGCCCCAGCATTTT. J is TRBJ1-5 and V is TRBV19; the D is unclear. V was cut by 3 bases and J by 3 bases, with 9 bases left in between. The length of the CDR3 is 14 residues. From germline, CDR1 is LNHDA and CDR2 SQIVND (reference sequence).